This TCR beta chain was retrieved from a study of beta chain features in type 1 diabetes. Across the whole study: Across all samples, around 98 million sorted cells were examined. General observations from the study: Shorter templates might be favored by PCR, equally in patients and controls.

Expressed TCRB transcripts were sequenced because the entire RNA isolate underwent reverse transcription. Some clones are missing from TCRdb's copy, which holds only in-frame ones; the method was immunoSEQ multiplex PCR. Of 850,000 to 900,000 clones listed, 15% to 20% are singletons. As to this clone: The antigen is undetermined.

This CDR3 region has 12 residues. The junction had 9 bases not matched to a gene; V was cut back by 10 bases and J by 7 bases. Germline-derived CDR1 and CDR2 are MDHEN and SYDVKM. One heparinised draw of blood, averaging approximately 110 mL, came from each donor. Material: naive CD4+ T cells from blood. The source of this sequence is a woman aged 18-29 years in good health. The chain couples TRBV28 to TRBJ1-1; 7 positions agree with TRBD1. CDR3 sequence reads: CATGAQGGEAFF. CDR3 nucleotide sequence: TGTGCCACCGGCGCCCAGGGGGGTGAAGCTTTCTTT.